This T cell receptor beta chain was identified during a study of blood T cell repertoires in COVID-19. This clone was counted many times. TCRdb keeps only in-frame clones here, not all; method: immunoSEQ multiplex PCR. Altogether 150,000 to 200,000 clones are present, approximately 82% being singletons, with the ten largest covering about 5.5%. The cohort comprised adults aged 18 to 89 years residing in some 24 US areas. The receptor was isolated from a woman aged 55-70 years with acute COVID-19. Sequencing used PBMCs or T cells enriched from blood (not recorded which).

CDR3 bases: TGTGCCTGGGGTTCCGGGACAGGGTCCTACGAGCAGTACTTC. Protein: CAWGSGTGSYEQYF. The chain carries TRBV30 and TRBJ2-7, with 9 bases matching TRBD1. The CDR3 extends over 14 amino acids. J was trimmed by 1 base and V by 5 bases; bases with no gene match: 6. Germline V gene sequence: CDR1 GTSNPN, CDR2 SVGIG (reference sequence).